The 20 T cell receptor beta chains presented below share a single source sample, sequenced in a study of blood T cell repertoires in COVID-19. Libraries were prepared by immunoSEQ multiplex PCR; TCRdb keeps only in-frame clonotypes and omits some of them. The sample has around 300,000 clones; roughly 89% are singletons. The specimen was peripheral blood. The source of these receptors is a woman aged 25 to 45 with active or convalescent COVID-19.

J is TRBJ2-7 and V is TRBV11-3; D call uncertain. The CDR3 spans 13 residues. V lost 2 bases to trimming and J lost 5 bases, with 10 bases between them. Germline CDR1 reads SGHNT; CDR2 reads YENEEA. The chain's CDR3 is CASSLTEAHEQYF. The CDR3 DNA is TGTGCCAGCAGCTTAACCGAAGCCCACGAGCAGTACTTC.

This clone showed up just once. A junction end diverges from the germline sequence, so it may reflect a read error. This chain uses TRBV30 with TRBJ2-7, with TRBD2 identical over 8 bases. Germline-derived CDR1 and CDR2 are GTSNPN and SVGIG (reference sequence). This CDR3 has 14 residues. CDR3 DNA: TGTGCCTGGAACCTCGGACTAGCATCCTCCGAGCAGTACTTC. It specifies CAWNLGLASSEQYF.

The chain carries TRBV5-4 and TRBJ1-1, with D hard to call. Germline CDR1 is SGHNT and CDR2 is YYREEE (reference sequence). Trimming took 5 bases from V and 0 from J, leaving 14 bases between them. The CDR3 runs 15 residues. The CDR3 sequence: CASRAAGIMNTEAFF. CDR3 bases: TGTGCCAGCAGGGCCGCGGGGATTATGAACACTGAAGCTTTCTTT.

The CDR3 here is CASRGGSGNTIYF. The CDR3 DNA reads as TGCGCCAGCAGAGGAGGCTCTGGAAACACCATATATTTT. This rearrangement joins TRBV5-1 to TRBJ1-3, with no clear D. V lost 5 bases and J 0 bases, leaving 6 bases between the germline ends. This CDR3 comprises 13 residues. Germline CDR1 and CDR2: SGHRS and YFSETQ.

The chain uses TRBV7-8 and TRBJ1-2; 9 nucleotides agree with TRBD1. J lost 8 bases, V lost 5 bases, and 12 bases had no gene match. From germline, CDR1 is SGHVS and CDR2 FQNEAQ. CDR3 size: 15 residues. CDR3 DNA: TGTGCCAGCAGCCCCCGATTGGGACAGGGTGCCGGCTACACCTTC. Translated, it gives CASSPRLGQGAGYTF. The complete variable domain, with remaining parts taken from reference TRBV7-8 and TRBJ1-2, reads GAGVSQSPRYKVAKRGQDVALRCDPISGHVSLFWYQQALGQGPEFLTYFQNEAQLDKSGLPSDRFFAERPEGSVSTLKIQRTQQEDSAVYLCASSPRLGQGAGYTFGSGTRLTVV.

In DNA form, the CDR3 reads TGCAGCGTGGCCCGGGACAGGGCCCCCAACGAGCAGTACTTC. This encodes CSVARDRAPNEQYF. V and J are TRBV29-1 and TRBJ2-7, with 9 bases fitting TRBD1. The ends lost 6 bases at V and 5 bases at J; junction bases unmatched: 11. The CDR3 spans 14 residues. CDR1 is SQVTM, CDR2 ANQGSEA, per germline.

The rearrangement uses TRBV12-3 or TRBV12-4 and TRBJ2-5, with TRBD1 identical over 8 bases. The CDR3 length is 13 residues. V shed 7 bases, J shed 4 bases, and the junction held 5 bases outside the gene matches. The chain's CDR3 is CASTDRGRETQYF. Written as DNA, the CDR3 is TGTGCCAGCACCGACAGGGGCAGAGAGACCCAGTACTTC.

The chain joins TRBV6-2 or TRBV6-3 to TRBJ1-4; D is ambiguous. The CDR3 loop spans 16 amino acids. Per germline, CDR1 MNHEY and CDR2 SVGEGT. The V end was cut by 2 bases, the J end by 8 bases, with 18 bases between. CDR3: CASSYPDRRVGEKLFF. DNA of the CDR3: TGTGCCAGCAGTTACCCCGATCGGAGGGTCGGCGAAAAACTGTTTTTT.

The V gene is TRBV30, the J gene TRBJ2-1, with D perhaps matching TRBD2 (7 bases). Per germline, CDR1 GTSNPN and CDR2 SVGIG (reference sequence). The CDR3 has 14 amino acids. Trimming removed 0 bases from V and 9 bases from J, with 15 bases in between. DNA of the CDR3: TGTGCCTGGAGTGTAGTGGCGGGGGCCGGTGAGCAGTTCTTC. It is translated as CAWSVVAGAGEQFF. Complete variable domain (other parts from reference TRBV30 and TRBJ2-1): SQTIHQWPATLVQPVGSPLSLECTVEGTSNPNLYWYRQAAGRGLQLLFYSVGIGQISSEVPQNLSASRPQDRQFILSSKKLLLSDSGFYLCAWSVVAGAGEQFFGPGTRLTVL.

J is TRBJ2-2 and V is TRBV2; 12 nucleotides align to TRBD2. From germline, CDR1 is SNHLY and CDR2 FYNNEI. J gave up 7 bases and V 6 bases, and 6 bases lay outside the gene matches. The CDR3 length is 15 residues. The CDR3 DNA follows: TGTGCCAGCAGACAGACTAGCGGGGGCCACGGGGAGCTGTTTTTT. Amino acids: CASRQTSGGHGELFF. The full variable domain, with the rest looked up from reference TRBV2 and TRBJ2-2, is EPEVTQTPSHQVTQMGQEVILRCVPISNHLYFYWYRQILGQKVEFLVSFYNNEISEKSEIFDDQFSVERPDGSNFTLKIRSTKLEDSAMYFCASRQTSGGHGELFFGEGSRLTVL.

This clone was counted a single time. This chain connects TRBV28 to TRBJ1-2, with a tentative D call TRBD1 (6 bases). This CDR3 contains 14 residues. The ends were cut back, 6 bases at V and 8 bases at J, with 19 bases in the middle. Germline assignment: CDR1 MDHEN and CDR2 SYDVKM. The CDR3: CASSTHGGLWGYTF. The CDR3 nucleotides read TGTGCCAGCAGCACCCACGGGGGGCTGTGGGGCTACACCTTC.

The chain joins TRBV2 to TRBJ1-6; no clear D gene. This CDR3 contains 13 residues. Germline values: CDR1 SNHLY, CDR2 FYNNEI. The ends were cut back, 0 bases at V and 10 bases at J, with 7 bases in the middle. For the CDR3, the DNA is TGTGCCAGCAGTGAAGCCTCGGGATCACCCCTCCACTTT. This translates into CASSEASGSPLHF.

The genes are TRBV14 and TRBJ2-3; TRBD1 might be the D (6 bases). The CDR3 loop spans 17 amino acids. The germline CDR1 and CDR2 sequences are SGHDN and FVKESK. V was pared by 4 bases and J by 0 bases, with 17 bases between. CDR3 DNA: TGTGCCAGCAGCCTCCGCTATAGGGGGATTAGCACAGATACGCAGTATTTT. Translation gives CASSLRYRGISTDTQYF.

The chain carries TRBV3-1 (or the pseudogene TRBV3-2) and TRBJ2-7; 8 bases agree with TRBD1. The CDR3 is made up of 14 amino acids. Germline CDR1 is LGHDT and CDR2 is YNNKEL (reference sequence). V gave up 2 bases and J gave up 7 bases; unmatched junction bases: 7. CDR3 in amino acids: CASSQLSGQGEQYF. DNA for the CDR3: TGTGCCAGCAGCCAACTATCCGGACAGGGAGAGCAGTACTTC.

The rearrangement links TRBV7-8 to TRBJ1-6; the match to TRBD1 covers 8 bases. V dropped 4 bases and J dropped 5; count of bases not matched to a gene: 7. The germline gives CDR1 SGHVS, CDR2 FQNEAQ. The CDR3 length is 16 residues. The CDR3 nucleotides are TGTGCCAGCAGCTCAGCCCCAGGGGGCAATAATTCACCCCTCCACTTT. Translated: CASSSAPGGNNSPLHF.

The rearrangement uses TRBV12-3 or TRBV12-4 and TRBJ2-5, with D possibly matching TRBD1 (6 bases). Trimming shortened V by 1 base and J by 7 bases, and 10 bases separated the two germline ends. There are 13 residues in the CDR3. The CDR3 loop reads CASSLGGPGTQYF. The CDR3 region has the DNA TGTGCCAGCAGTTTAGGGGGGCCTGGGACCCAGTACTTC.

This chain joins TRBV2 and TRBJ2-3; D is ambiguous. Germline values: CDR1 SNHLY, CDR2 FYNNEI. CDR3 length equals 13 residues. V lost 5 bases, J lost 0 bases, and 6 bases lay in between. CDR3 loop: CASSPISTDTQYF. Written as DNA, the CDR3 is TGTGCCAGCAGTCCCATCAGCACAGATACGCAGTATTTT.

The CDR3 DNA is TGTGCCAGCAGTTTTGAACCTCAGGGGGTTTCTAACTATGGCTACACCTTC. It translates to CASSFEPQGVSNYGYTF. The genes are TRBV27 and TRBJ1-2, with TRBD1 matching over 7 bases. This CDR3 comprises 17 residues. Germline V gives CDR1 MNHEY, CDR2 SMNVEV (reference sequence). J was trimmed by 0 bases and V by 3 bases; bases with no gene match: 10.

The chain employs TRBV5-4 and TRBJ1-6; the D is unclear. This CDR3 has 15 residues. Trimming took off 0 bases at V and 3 bases at J, with 7 bases between the two ends. Germline loops: CDR1 SGHNT, CDR2 YYREEE (reference sequence). This chain's CDR3 is CASSLGGDYNSPLHF. Here the CDR3 DNA reads TGTGCCAGCAGCTTGGGCGGAGACTATAATTCACCCCTCCACTTT.

The V gene is TRBV30, the J gene TRBJ1-5, with D unresolved. This CDR3 spans 15 amino acids. CDR1 is GTSNPN and CDR2 is SVGIG in the germline V gene (reference sequence). Between the trimmed V and J ends, which lost 4 bases and 3 bases, there was a span of 16 bases. The CDR3 DNA is TGTGCCTGGATAAGACGCGGAAGTACCAATCAGCCCCAGCATTTT. Its protein product is CAWIRRGSTNQPQHF.